This entry lists 5 T cell receptor beta chains sequenced from one sample in a study of T cell clones after liver transplantation. Measured with immunoSEQ multiplex PCR; TCRdb has only the in-frame clones, and not every one. Seen here are around 60,000 clones, roughly two thirds observed once, and the top ten hold approximately 15%. The source material was CD4+ T cells from blood, sampled before liver transplant. These receptors all stem from a human donor who received a liver transplant.

This clone has just one count. The chain links TRBV10-3 to TRBJ2-7; the match to TRBD2 covers 8 bases. Trimming took 0 bases from V and 6 from J; bases not matched to a gene: 4. The germline CDR1 and CDR2 sequences are ENHRY and SYGVKD. There are 14 residues in the CDR3. The CDR3 DNA reads TGTGCCATCAGTGAGTCGGGGCTAGCGGGCGAGCAGTACTTC. Encoded protein: CAISESGLAGEQYF.

This chain connects TRBV5-4 to TRBJ1-4; 11 bases fit TRBD1. The CDR3 is made up of 18 amino acids. Unmatched junction bases numbered 10, after V lost 5 bases and J lost 1 base. Germline lookup yields CDR1 SGHNT and CDR2 YYREEE (reference sequence). CDR3 residues: CASSAGQGVVGTNEKLFF. In DNA, the CDR3 is TGTGCCAGCAGTGCGGGACAGGGGGTTGTAGGAACTAATGAAAAACTGTTTTTT.

The chain employs TRBV27 and TRBJ1-3; weak D call: TRBD1 (6 bases). From germline, CDR1 is MNHEY and CDR2 SMNVEV (reference sequence). The CDR3 is 16 residues long. V lost 5 bases to trimming and J lost 2 bases, with 16 bases between them. The CDR3 protein is CASSQQGPSTGNTIYF. As DNA, the CDR3 is TGTGCCAGCAGTCAACAGGGTCCAAGTACTGGAAACACCATATATTTT.

The chain links TRBV6-1 to TRBJ1-4; TRBD1 is a possible D gene (5 bases). The germline V gene encodes CDR1 MNHNS and CDR2 SASEGT. Trimming took 7 bases from V and 0 from J, leaving 12 bases between them. There are 15 residues in the CDR3. The CDR3, as DNA: TGTGCCAGCAATTCGTGGGGGGCAACTAATGAAAAACTGTTTTTT. This sequence encodes CASNSWGATNEKLFF.

This clone was counted between two and nine times. The J gene is TRBJ2-1, the V gene TRBV19, with D perhaps TRBD2 (5 bases). Germline CDR1 reads LNHDA; CDR2 reads SQIVND (reference sequence). V lost 7 bases and J lost 5, with 15 bases in between. This CDR3 has 14 residues. The CDR3: CASTPSSINNEQFF. The CDR3 DNA reads TGTGCCAGTACGCCTAGCAGTATAAACAATGAGCAGTTCTTC.